This is a list of T cell receptor beta chains from one sample in a study of T-cell reconstitution after alpha-beta-depleted transplantation in children. One entry per CDR3 protein results from TCRdb running MiXCR on the PCR reads. The sample has 450,000 to 550,000 distinct CDR3 sequences, over 10% seen once. The source material was PBMCs, mostly from graft donor cells, sampled 180 days after TCRalphabeta/CD19-depleted stem cell transplant. All receptors come from a female patient between 2 and 15 years old who had a stem cell transplant for aplastic anemia, so the T cells may come from the graft donor. Both conserved end residues are part of each CDR3. Fields, in order: V gene, J gene, clone size, D gene, CDR3 protein, CDR3 DNA. A D gene is named only where the DNA matches it firmly. Clone size is shown for a subset of rows, as once, few, many or a class of expanded clone.

TRBV27	TRBJ2-7	.	TRBD2	CAAGRLAGPPLAYEQYF	TGTGCCGCCGGCCGGCTAGCGGGACCCCCCTTGGCCTACGAGCAGTACTTC
TRBV27	TRBJ2-1	few	TRBD2	CASSLKASGIGYNEQFF	TGTGCCAGCAGTTTAAAAGCTAGCGGGATAGGCTACAATGAGCAGTTCTTC
TRBV6-2/TRBV6-3	TRBJ2-7	.	.	CASNFGDSAGEQYF	TGTGCCAGCAACTTCGGCGACTCCGCGGGTGAGCAGTACTTC
TRBV4-3	TRBJ2-1	.	.	CASSDTRVSGDEQFF	TGCGCCAGCAGCGACACCCGGGTCTCGGGCGATGAGCAGTTCTTC
TRBV5-1	TRBJ1-1	.	TRBD1	CASSLGRDRWRMNTEAFF	TGCGCCAGCAGCTTGGGTCGGGACAGGTGGAGGATGAACACTGAAGCTTTCTTT
TRBV6-5	TRBJ2-2	.	TRBD1	CASSYPTGMNTGELFF	TGTGCCAGCAGTTACCCGACAGGGATGAACACCGGGGAGCTGTTTTTT
TRBV2	TRBJ1-2	few	TRBD1	CASSAAGGFGGYTF	TGTGCCAGCAGTGCGGCAGGGGGCTTTGGCGGCTACACCTTC
TRBV9	TRBJ2-7	few	.	CASSPMGRTGYEQYF	TGTGCCAGCAGCCCAATGGGACGGACTGGCTACGAGCAGTACTTC
TRBV5-1	TRBJ1-1	.	.	CASSLVPRGNGTEAFF	TGCGCCAGCAGCTTGGTCCCCCGGGGGAATGGAACTGAAGCTTTCTTT
TRBV5-1	TRBJ2-1	few	TRBD2	CASSLDRTSGYNEQFF	TGCGCCAGCAGCTTGGATCGGACTAGCGGTTACAATGAGCAGTTCTTC
TRBV3-1	TRBJ2-2	few	.	CASSPSLRYTGELFF	TGTGCCAGCAGCCCCTCTTTGCGGTACACCGGGGAGCTGTTTTTT
TRBV20-1	TRBJ1-1	few	TRBD1	CSARHTGALNTEAFF	TGCAGTGCTAGACATACAGGGGCCCTGAACACTGAAGCTTTCTTT
TRBV10-3	TRBJ1-2	few	.	CAISVRGSGYTF	TGTGCCATCAGTGTGCGAGGCTCTGGCTACACCTTC
TRBV7-9	TRBJ2-1	few	.	CASSPGTFSYNEQFF	TGTGCCAGCAGCCCCGGGACCTTCTCCTACAATGAGCAGTTCTTC
TRBV7-9	TRBJ2-5	few	.	CASTLRSGETETQYF	TGTGCCAGCACCCTCAGATCGGGGGAAACAGAGACCCAGTACTTC
TRBV5-1	TRBJ1-1	many	.	CASSLSVTTPGVTEAFF	TGCGCCAGCAGCTTGAGTGTGACCACCCCAGGGGTCACTGAAGCTTTCTTT
TRBV7-9	TRBJ1-1	many	TRBD1	CASSQTGANTEAFF	TGTGCCAGCAGCCAAACAGGGGCCAACACTGAAGCTTTCTTT
TRBV28	TRBJ2-2	many	TRBD2	CASSLAGTSYHGELFF	TGTGCCAGCAGTTTAGCCGGGACTAGCTACCACGGGGAGCTGTTTTTT
TRBV4-3	TRBJ2-5	.	.	CASSQARGAGETQYF	TGCGCCAGCAGCCAAGCCCGGGGGGCTGGCGAGACCCAGTACTTC
TRBV29-1	TRBJ2-1	.	TRBD2	CSVPLREVPEQFF	TGCAGCGTTCCCCTTCGGGAGGTCCCTGAGCAGTTCTTC
TRBV20-1	TRBJ1-2	few	.	CSARSSNYGYTF	TGCAGTGCTAGATCGTCAAACTATGGCTACACCTTC
TRBV20-1	TRBJ2-2	few	TRBD1	CSARDPGTGNGELFF	TGCAGTGCTAGAGACCCCGGGACAGGGAACGGGGAGCTGTTTTTT
TRBV5-1	TRBJ2-7	.	.	CASRGPPLNEQYF	TGCGCCAGCAGGGGGCCTCCGTTGAACGAGCAGTACTTC
TRBV28	TRBJ1-4	many	.	CASSLKSGAINEKLFF	TGTGCCAGCAGTTTAAAATCGGGGGCGATTAATGAAAAACTGTTTTTT
TRBV28	TRBJ2-1	.	.	CASSLWGSDYNEQFF	TGTGCCAGCAGTTTATGGGGAAGCGATTACAATGAGCAGTTCTTC
TRBV28	TRBJ2-2	.	TRBD2	CASSLGTSGGELFF	TGTGCCAGCAGTTTGGGGACTAGCGGCGGGGAGCTGTTTTTT
TRBV29-1	TRBJ1-1	few	.	CSVGTDKGDTEAFF	TGCAGCGTCGGGACGGATAAAGGGGACACTGAAGCTTTCTTT
TRBV4-2	TRBJ1-2	few	.	CASSRKQENYGYTF	TGTGCCAGCAGCCGAAAACAGGAAAACTATGGCTACACCTTC
TRBV12-3/TRBV12-4	TRBJ2-5	many	.	CASSYGQKETQYF	TGTGCCAGCAGTTACGGACAGAAAGAGACCCAGTACTTC
TRBV9	TRBJ2-1	few	TRBD2	CASSVVRAGDYNEQFF	TGTGCCAGCAGCGTAGTCCGAGCGGGAGACTACAATGAGCAGTTCTTC
TRBV9	TRBJ2-2	many	.	CASSHTGELFF	TGTGCCAGCAGCCACACCGGGGAGCTGTTTTTT
TRBV12-3/TRBV12-4	TRBJ1-2	.	.	CASSPEQTYGYTF	TGTGCCAGCAGCCCCGAACAAACCTATGGCTACACCTTC
TRBV7-8	TRBJ2-5	many	.	CASSLGLGGETQYF	TGTGCCAGCAGCTTGGGACTGGGAGGAGAGACCCAGTACTTC
TRBV12-3/TRBV12-4	TRBJ1-3	many	.	CASSLGPISGNTIYF	TGTGCCAGCAGTTTGGGGCCGATCTCTGGAAACACCATATATTTT
TRBV28	TRBJ2-6	many	.	CASSLSGAGANVLTF	TGTGCCAGCAGTTTATCAGGTGCTGGGGCCAACGTCCTGACTTTC